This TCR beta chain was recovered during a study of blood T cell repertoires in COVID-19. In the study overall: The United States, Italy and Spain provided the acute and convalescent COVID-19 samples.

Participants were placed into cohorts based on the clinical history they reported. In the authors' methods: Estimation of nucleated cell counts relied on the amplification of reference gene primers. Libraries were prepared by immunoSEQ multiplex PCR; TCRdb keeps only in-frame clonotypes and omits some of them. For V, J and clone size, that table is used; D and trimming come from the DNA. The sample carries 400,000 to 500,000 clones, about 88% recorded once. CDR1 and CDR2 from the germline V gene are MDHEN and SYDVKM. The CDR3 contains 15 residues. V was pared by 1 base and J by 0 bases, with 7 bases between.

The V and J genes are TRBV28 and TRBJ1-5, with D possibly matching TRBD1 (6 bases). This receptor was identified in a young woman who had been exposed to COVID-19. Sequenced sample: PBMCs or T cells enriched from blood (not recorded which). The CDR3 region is CASSLLGASNQPQHF. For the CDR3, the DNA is TGTGCCAGCAGTTTATTGGGGGCTAGCAATCAGCCCCAGCATTTT.